This T cell receptor (beta chain) stems from a study of blood T cell repertoires in COVID-19 (dated by TCRdb to the early 2020s). In terms of the full investigation: For ImmuneRACE Cohort 3, a participant was defined as recovered based on two consecutive negative NP/OP PCR tests, clearance by a healthcare professional, or resolution of symptoms. Samples from collaborators originated in the United States, Italy and Spain and spanned both the acute and convalescent phases of COVID-19. The material from the prospective study consisted of cDNA or gDNA derived from T cells, B-cell-depleted T cells, or PBMCs. Subjects who had been exposed to COVID-19, were actively infected with it, or had recovered from it provided the deeply sampled blood TCRbeta repertoires that made up the dataset. The repertoires were made available in a free public database intended to serve as a resource for research on the immune response to SARS-CoV-2. Samples were obtained from the ongoing ImmuneRACE study (first 160 participants) and from about 1,300 subjects provided by 6 global collaborators. Nearly every sample came with metadata listing a de-identified subject ID, COVID-19 status, age in years and sex. Where available, HLA class I and class II types were taken from metadata supplied by the sample provider and were not determined by assay-based typing. What the study reported, not specific to this receptor: The quantity of clinical and demographic metadata differed by source and by participant and was supplied without curation.

In the prospective study, participants were roughly 18 to 95 years old, resided in 24 geographic areas of the United States, and were enrolled through a virtual design. Cohort assignment in the prospective study relied on participant-reported clinical history from a screening survey and a study questionnaire. Each participant in the prospective study had whole blood, serum and a nasopharyngeal or oropharyngeal swab collected by mobile phlebotomists. Prospective study participants could optionally give additional blood draws and questionnaires over an approximately 2-month period. Before DNA extraction, blood samples from the prospective study were shipped at room temperature or frozen. Turning to this clone: This clone's antigen is unknown. Base qualities were left out, and no much larger clone turns up one base away.

TCRbeta CDR3 regions were amplified from genomic DNA by means of the immunoSEQ Assay, a bias-controlled multiplex PCR. As for the authors' bioinformatics: Nucleated cell counts per sample were estimated from amplification of reference gene primers within the assay. To quantify the absolute abundance of each unique TCRbeta CDR3 rearrangement, sequence reads were collapsed and filtered. For each sample, productive Simpson clonality was calculated as the square root of Simpson's diversity index across productive rearrangements. TCRdb carries this immuneACCESS record with in-frame sequences only. Its versions omit some clonotypes, under half of them owing to an unresolved V gene in the studies checked, with the rest unexplained. V, J and clone size are those of that table, while D and trimming were read from the DNA. For this sample there are around 190,000 clones; 86% appear just once. The ten largest clones represent approximately 25% of the sample.

The CDR3, from cysteine to phenylalanine, totals 14 residues. Only the CDR3 part of the read is kept: 42 bases, read in frame from the first base. V was cut back by 8 bases and J by 7 bases, leaving a gap of 17 bases between them. CDR1 MDHEN and CDR2 SYDVKM are derived from the germline V gene. This receptor chain uses TRBV28 and TRBJ1-4; the D gene is unclear. This clonotype originated in a woman between 40 and 55 years old in a cohort exposed to, infected with or recovered from COVID-19 (not recorded which). What was sequenced was PBMCs or T cells enriched from blood (not recorded which). The DNA sequence is TGTGCCAGCCGTCTCGTGGGGAGTGGTGAAAAACTGTTTTTT. Its protein product is CASRLVGSGEKLFF.